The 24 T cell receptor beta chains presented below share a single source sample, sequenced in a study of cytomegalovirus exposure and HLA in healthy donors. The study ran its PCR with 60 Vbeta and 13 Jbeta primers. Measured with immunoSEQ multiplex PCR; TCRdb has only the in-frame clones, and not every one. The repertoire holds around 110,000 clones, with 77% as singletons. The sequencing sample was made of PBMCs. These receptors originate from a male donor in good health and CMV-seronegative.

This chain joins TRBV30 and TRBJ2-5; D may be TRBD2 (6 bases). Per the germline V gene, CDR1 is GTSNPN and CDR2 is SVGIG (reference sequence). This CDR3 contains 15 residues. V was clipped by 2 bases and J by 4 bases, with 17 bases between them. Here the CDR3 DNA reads TGTGCCTGGAGTTCCGTAGGAGGGCCGGGAGAGACCCAGTACTTC. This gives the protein CAWSSVGGPGETQYF.

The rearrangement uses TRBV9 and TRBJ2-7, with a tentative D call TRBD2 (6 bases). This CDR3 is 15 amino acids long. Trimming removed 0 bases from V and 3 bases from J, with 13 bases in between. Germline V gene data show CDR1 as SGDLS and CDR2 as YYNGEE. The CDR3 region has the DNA TGTGCCAGCAGCGTAGACCCAGCGGGTTTCTACGAGCAGTACTTC. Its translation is CASSVDPAGFYEQYF.

The CDR3 protein is CASSPGLQPTSTDTQYF. In DNA form, the CDR3 reads TGTGCCAGCAGCCCGGGACTCCAACCGACTAGCACAGATACGCAGTATTTT. V is TRBV7-7 and J is TRBJ2-3, with D possibly matching TRBD2 (6 bases). The CDR3 has 17 residues. Deletions cut 5 bases from V and 0 bases from J, with 18 bases between. Germline CDR1 SSHAT, CDR2 FNYEAQ (reference sequence).

CDR3 bases: TGTGCCAGCAGCTTAGCGGAGGGGCTAGCACTATACGAGCAGTACTTC. Encoded protein: CASSLAEGLALYEQYF. The chain couples TRBV7-8 to TRBJ2-7, with D tentatively TRBD2 (6 bases). Germline CDR1 is SGHVS and CDR2 is FQNEAQ. The CDR3 totals 16 residues. With 0 bases removed from V and 4 bases from J, the gap between germline ends came to 16 bases.

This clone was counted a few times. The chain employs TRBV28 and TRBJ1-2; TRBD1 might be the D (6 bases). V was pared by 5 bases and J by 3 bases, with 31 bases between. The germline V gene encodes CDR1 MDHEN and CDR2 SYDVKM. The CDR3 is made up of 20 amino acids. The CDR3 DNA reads TGTGCCAGCAGTCTTTCCCCCCATACAGGGAAATCGTATGTCGACTATGGCTACACCTTC. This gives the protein CASSLSPHTGKSYVDYGYTF.

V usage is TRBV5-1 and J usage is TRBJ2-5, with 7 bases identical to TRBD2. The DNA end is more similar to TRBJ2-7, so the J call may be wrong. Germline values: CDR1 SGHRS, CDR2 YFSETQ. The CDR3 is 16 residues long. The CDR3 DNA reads TGCGCCAGCAGCCCTGGCCAGTGGGGGAGGGCCTACGAGCAGTACTTC. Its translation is CASSPGQWGRAYEQYF.

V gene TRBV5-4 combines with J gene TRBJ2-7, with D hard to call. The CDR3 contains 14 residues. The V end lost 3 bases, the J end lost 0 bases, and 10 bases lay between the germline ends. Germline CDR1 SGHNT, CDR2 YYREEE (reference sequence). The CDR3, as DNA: TGTGCCAGCAGCTCCTCTAGGCTCTCCTACGAGCAGTACTTC. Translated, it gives CASSSSRLSYEQYF.

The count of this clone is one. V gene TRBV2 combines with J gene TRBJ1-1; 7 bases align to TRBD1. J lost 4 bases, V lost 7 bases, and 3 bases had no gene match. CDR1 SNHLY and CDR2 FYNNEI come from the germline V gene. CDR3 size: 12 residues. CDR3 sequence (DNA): TGTGCCAGCAACCAGGGGGGCACTGAAGCTTTCTTT. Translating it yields CASNQGGTEAFF.

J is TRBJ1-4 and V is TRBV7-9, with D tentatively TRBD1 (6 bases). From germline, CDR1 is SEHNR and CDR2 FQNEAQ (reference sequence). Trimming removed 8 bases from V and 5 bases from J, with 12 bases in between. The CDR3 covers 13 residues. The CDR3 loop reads CASSDSPNEKLFF. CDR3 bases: TGTGCCAGCTCGGACAGCCCAAATGAAAAACTGTTTTTT.

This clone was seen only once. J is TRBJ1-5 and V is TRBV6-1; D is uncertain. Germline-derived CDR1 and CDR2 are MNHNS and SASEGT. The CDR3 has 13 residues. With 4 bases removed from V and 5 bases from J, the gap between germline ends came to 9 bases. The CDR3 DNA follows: TGTGCCAGCAGTGGTAAACGCGATCAGCCCCAGCATTTT. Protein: CASSGKRDQPQHF.

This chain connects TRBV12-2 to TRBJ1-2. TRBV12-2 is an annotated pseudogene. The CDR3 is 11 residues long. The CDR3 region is CASLRGHGYTF. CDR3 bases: TGTGCAAGTCTAAGAGGCCATGGCTACACCTTC.

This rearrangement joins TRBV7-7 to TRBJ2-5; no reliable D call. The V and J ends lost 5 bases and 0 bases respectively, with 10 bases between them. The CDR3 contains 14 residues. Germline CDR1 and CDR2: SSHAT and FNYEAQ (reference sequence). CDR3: CASSPSGYQETQYF. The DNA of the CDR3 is TGTGCCAGCAGCCCCTCCGGTTACCAAGAGACCCAGTACTTC.

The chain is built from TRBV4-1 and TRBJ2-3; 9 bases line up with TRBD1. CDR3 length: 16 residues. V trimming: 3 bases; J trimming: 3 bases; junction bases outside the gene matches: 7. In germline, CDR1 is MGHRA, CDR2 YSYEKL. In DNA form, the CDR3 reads TGCGCCAGCAGCCACGAGGACAGGGGTGGTACAGATACGCAGTATTTT. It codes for CASSHEDRGGTDTQYF.

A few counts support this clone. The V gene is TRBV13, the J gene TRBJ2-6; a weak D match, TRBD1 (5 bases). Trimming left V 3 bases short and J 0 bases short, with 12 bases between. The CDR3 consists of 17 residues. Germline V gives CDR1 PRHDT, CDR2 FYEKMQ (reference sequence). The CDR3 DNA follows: TGTGCCAGCAGCTTGGGCAGGGCAAGCTCTGGGGCCAACGTCCTGACTTTC. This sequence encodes CASSLGRASSGANVLTF.

The DNA of the CDR3 is TGTGCCAGCAGTTACGTGGGGTGGAGGGGCACCGGGGAGCTGTTTTTT. Translating gives CASSYVGWRGTGELFF. The V call is TRBV6-5, the J call TRBJ2-2; possibly TRBD2 for D (6 bases). Trimming stripped 2 bases from V and 4 bases from J, with 14 bases between. The CDR3 has 16 residues. CDR1 is MNHEY and CDR2 is SVGAGI in the germline V gene.

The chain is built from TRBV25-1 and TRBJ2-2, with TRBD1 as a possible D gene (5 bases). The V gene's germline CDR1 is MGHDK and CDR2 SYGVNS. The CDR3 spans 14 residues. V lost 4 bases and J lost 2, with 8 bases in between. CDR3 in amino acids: CASSGQGNTGELFF. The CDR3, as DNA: TGTGCCAGCAGTGGTCAGGGAAACACCGGGGAGCTGTTTTTT.

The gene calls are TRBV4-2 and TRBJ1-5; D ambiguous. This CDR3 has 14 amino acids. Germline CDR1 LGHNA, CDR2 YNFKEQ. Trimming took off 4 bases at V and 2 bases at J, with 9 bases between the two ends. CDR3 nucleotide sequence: TGTGCCAGCAGCCGAAGGGAGGGCAATCAGCCCCAGCATTTT. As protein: CASSRREGNQPQHF.

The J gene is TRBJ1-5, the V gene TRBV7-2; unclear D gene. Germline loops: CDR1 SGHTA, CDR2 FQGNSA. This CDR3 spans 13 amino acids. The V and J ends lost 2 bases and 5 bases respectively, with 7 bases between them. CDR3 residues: CASSLWRDQPQHF. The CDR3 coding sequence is TGTGCCAGCAGCTTATGGAGAGATCAGCCCCAGCATTTT.

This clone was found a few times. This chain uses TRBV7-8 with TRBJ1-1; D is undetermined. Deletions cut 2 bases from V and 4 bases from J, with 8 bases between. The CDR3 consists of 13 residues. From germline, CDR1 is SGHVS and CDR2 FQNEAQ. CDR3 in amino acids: CASSLTGGTEAFF. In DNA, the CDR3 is TGTGCCAGCAGCTTAACCGGTGGCACTGAAGCTTTCTTT.

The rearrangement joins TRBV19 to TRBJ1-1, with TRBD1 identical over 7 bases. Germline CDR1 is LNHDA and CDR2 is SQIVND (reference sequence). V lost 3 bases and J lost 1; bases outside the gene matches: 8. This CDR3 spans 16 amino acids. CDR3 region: CASSIQAGGRNTEAFF. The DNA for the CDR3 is TGTGCCAGTAGTATTCAGGCAGGGGGGAGGAACACTGAAGCTTTCTTT. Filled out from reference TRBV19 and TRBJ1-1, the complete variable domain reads DGGITQSPKYLFRKEGQNVTLSCEQNLNHDAMYWYRQDPGQGLRLIYYSQIVNDFQKGDIAEGYSVSREKKESFPLTVTSAQKNPTAFYLCASSIQAGGRNTEAFFGQGTRLTVV.

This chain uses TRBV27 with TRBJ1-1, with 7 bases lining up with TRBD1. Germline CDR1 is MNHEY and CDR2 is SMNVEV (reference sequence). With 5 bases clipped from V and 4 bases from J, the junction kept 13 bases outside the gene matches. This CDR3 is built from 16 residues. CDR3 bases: TGTGCCAGCAGTCCCACAGGGGCTGCGGCTAGCACTGAAGCTTTCTTT. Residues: CASSPTGAAASTEAFF.

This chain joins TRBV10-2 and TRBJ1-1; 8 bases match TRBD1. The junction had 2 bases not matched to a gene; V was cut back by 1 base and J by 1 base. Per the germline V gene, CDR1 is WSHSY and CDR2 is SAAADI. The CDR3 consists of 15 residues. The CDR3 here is CASSELDRENTEAFF. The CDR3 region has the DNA TGCGCCAGCAGTGAGTTGGACAGGGAGAACACTGAAGCTTTCTTT.

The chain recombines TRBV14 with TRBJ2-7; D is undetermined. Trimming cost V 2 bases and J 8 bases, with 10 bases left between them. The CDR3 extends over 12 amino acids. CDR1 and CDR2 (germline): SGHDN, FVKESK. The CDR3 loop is CASSQSARKQYF. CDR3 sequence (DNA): TGTGCCAGCAGCCAATCAGCTAGGAAGCAGTACTTC.

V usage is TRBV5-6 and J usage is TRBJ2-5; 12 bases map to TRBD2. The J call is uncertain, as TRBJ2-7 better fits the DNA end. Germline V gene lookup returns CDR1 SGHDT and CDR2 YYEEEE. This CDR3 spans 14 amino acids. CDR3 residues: CASSPGLAGNEQYF. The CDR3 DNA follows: TGTGCCAGCAGCCCCGGACTAGCGGGAAACGAGCAGTACTTC.